The 18 T cell receptor beta chains in this list originate from one sample, sequenced in a study of T cell clonality in common variable immunodeficiency. Notes on the study in general: Reportedly, TCR beta sequences from common variable immunodeficiency showed fewer deletions and N-nucleotide insertions.

This table comes from immunoSEQ multiplex PCR, and its TCRdb copy is limited to in-frame clones, with some not included. The sample is made up of about 33,000 clones, none counted only once. Their antigens are not known. Sequencing used peripheral blood mononuclear cells. Receptors originate from a human donor with common variable immunodeficiency.

This clone was picked up many times. This CDR3 reads CASSSPHQPQHF. CDR3 DNA (partial): TGTGCCAGCAGCTCTCCCCATCAGCCC. The rearrangement links TRBV5-5 to TRBJ1-5; D gene unclear. The CDR3 end falls 3 residues outside the read, so it is completed with the germline J gene. The CDR3 is 12 residues long. Per germline, CDR1 SGHKS and CDR2 YYEKEE (reference sequence). V was shortened by 3 bases and J by 5 bases, with 6 bases between the two germline ends.

This clone came up many times. The sequenced fragment ends 3 residues before the CDR3 boundary, so the rest is inferred from the germline J gene. This chain joins TRBV7-8 and TRBJ1-5, with a weak D call TRBD1 (5 bases). CDR1 and CDR2 from the germline V gene are SGHVS and FQNEAQ. The CDR3 runs to 15 residues. V was cut by 4 bases and J by 3 bases, with 13 bases left in between. CDR3 DNA (partial): TGTGCCAGCAGCTCTCCGGGGGGTATCAATCAGCCC. The encoded protein is CASSSPGGINQP. In full, the CDR3 is CASSSPGGINQPQHF. The variable domain in full, completed from reference TRBV7-8 and TRBJ1-5, reads GAGVSQSPRYKVAKRGQDVALRCDPISGHVSLFWYQQALGQGPEFLTYFQNEAQLDKSGLPSDRFFAERPEGSVSTLKIQRTQQEDSAVYLCASSSPGGINQPQHFGDGTRLSIL.

Concerning this clone itself: The sequenced fragment ends 3 residues before the CDR3 boundary, so the rest is inferred from the germline J gene. V gene TRBV19 combines with J gene TRBJ1-4; D gene ambiguous. Per the germline V gene, CDR1 is LNHDA and CDR2 is SQIVND (reference sequence). The CDR3 extends over 14 amino acids. V lost 3 bases and J 0 bases, leaving 5 bases between the germline ends. CDR3 DNA (partial): TGTGCCAGTAGTATGGCAGCAACTAATGAAAAA. Translation: CASSMAATNEK. In full, the CDR3 is CASSMAATNEKLFF.

As regards this clone: The DNA ends 3 residues before the CDR3 does, and the rest of the CDR3 is filled in from the germline J gene. V gene TRBV5-1 combines with J gene TRBJ2-1; 12 positions match TRBD1. CDR1 and CDR2 from the germline V gene are SGHRS and YFSETQ. This CDR3 region has 16 residues. V shed 3 bases, J shed 8 bases, and the junction held 9 bases outside the gene matches. CDR3 region: CASSSNAGTGGDEQFF. The covered CDR3 bases are TGCGCCAGCAGCTCTAACGCTGGGACAGGGGGCGATGAG.

As regards this clone: Read data end 3 residues before the CDR3 end; the end is taken from the germline J gene. V usage is TRBV30 and J usage is TRBJ1-5, with TRBD1 as a possible D gene (5 bases). V dropped 0 bases and J dropped 7 bases, with 10 bases sitting between them. The germline gives CDR1 GTSNPN, CDR2 SVGIG (reference sequence). This CDR3 contains 13 residues. CDR3 loop: CAWSVGAGQPQHF. The sequenced CDR3 bases are TGTGCCTGGAGTGTCGGGGCGGGGCAGCCC. The full variable domain, in which reference TRBV30 and TRBJ1-5 provide the parts outside the CDR3, is SQTIHQWPATLVQPVGSPLSLECTVEGTSNPNLYWYRQAAGRGLQLLFYSVGIGQISSEVPQNLSASRPQDRQFILSSKKLLLSDSGFYLCAWSVGAGQPQHFGDGTRLSIL.

This clone was counted between two and nine times. The sequence runs out 3 residues before the end of the CDR3; the remainder is reconstructed from the germline J gene. The chain recombines TRBV19 with TRBJ1-6, with D unresolved. CDR1 is LNHDA and CDR2 is SQIVND in the germline V gene (reference sequence). The CDR3 totals 15 residues. V was shortened by 2 bases and J by 8 bases, with 13 bases between the two germline ends. CDR3 DNA, as far as it was read: TGTGCCAGTAGTATATCCCTCTACGGGGATTCACCC. This gives the protein CASSISLYGDSP. The entire CDR3 protein reads CASSISLYGDSPLHF.

This clone was seen only a few times. Read data end 3 residues before the CDR3 end; the end is taken from the germline J gene. This rearrangement joins TRBV2 to TRBJ2-1, with 9 bases lining up with TRBD2. From germline, CDR1 is SNHLY and CDR2 FYNNEI. The V and J ends lost 6 bases and 8 bases, in that order; junction bases with no gene match: 8. CDR3 length: 14 amino acids. The CDR3 bases that were read are TGTGCCAGCAGGGCGCGGACTAGCGAGGATGAG. It codes for CASRARTSEDE. Given in full, the CDR3 is CASRARTSEDEQFF.

As regards this clone: Read sequence stops 3 residues before the CDR3 end, and the germline J gene provides the missing end. The gene calls are TRBV5-6 and TRBJ2-1, with D tentatively TRBD2 (6 bases). The germline gives CDR1 SGHDT, CDR2 YYEEEE. This CDR3 spans 14 amino acids. V was clipped by 0 bases and J by 9 bases, with 13 bases between them. The DNA read from the CDR3 is TGTGCCAGCAGCTTGGAGGGGACTGGGAGTGAG. Translated, it gives CASSLEGTGSE. The entire CDR3 protein reads CASSLEGTGSEQFF.

This clone was seen a few times. The read terminates 3 residues before the CDR3 end, so the remaining end is supplied by the germline J gene. The chain uses TRBV2 and TRBJ2-3, with 8 bases aligning to TRBD2. Germline CDR1 is SNHLY and CDR2 is FYNNEI. V gave up 5 bases and J gave up 1 base; unmatched junction bases: 14. There are 18 residues in the CDR3. The sequenced CDR3 bases are TGTGCCAGCAGTTCTACGTATCGGGAGGGGGGGGGCACAGATACG. It translates to CASSSTYREGGGTDT. The full CDR3 protein reads CASSSTYREGGGTDTQYF.

For this clone: The CDR3 end lies 3 residues beyond the end of the read and is filled in from the germline J gene. V usage is TRBV5-1 and J usage is TRBJ2-1; TRBD1 might be the D (6 bases). The CDR3 covers 14 residues. V was trimmed by 4 bases and J by 5 bases, leaving 13 bases between them. CDR1 and CDR2 (germline): SGHRS, YFSETQ. The sequenced CDR3 bases are TGCGCCAGCAGCCGGGCCGAGGGGGACAATGAG. It codes for CASSRAEGDNE. The entire CDR3 sequence reads CASSRAEGDNEQFF.

This clone was picked up a small number of times. Sequencing ends 3 residues short of the CDR3 end; the germline J gene provides the rest. The genes are TRBV30 and TRBJ2-6; 8 bases map to TRBD1. The CDR3 loop spans 15 amino acids. The trim removed 2 bases at V and 0 bases at J, leaving 0 bases unmatched. CDR1 GTSNPN and CDR2 SVGIG come from the germline V gene (reference sequence). The covered CDR3 bases are TGTGCCTGGAGTACAGGGGGCTCTGGGGCCAACGTC. This translates into CAWSTGGSGANV. The entire CDR3 protein reads CAWSTGGSGANVLTF. Looking up the rest from reference TRBV30 and TRBJ2-6 gives the full variable domain: SQTIHQWPATLVQPVGSPLSLECTVEGTSNPNLYWYRQAAGRGLQLLFYSVGIGQISSEVPQNLSASRPQDRQFILSSKKLLLSDSGFYLCAWSTGGSGANVLTFGAGSRLTVL.

This clone was observed a handful of times. The missing CDR3 end, 3 residues past where the read stops, is filled in from the germline J gene. The rearrangement joins TRBV19 to TRBJ2-6; 7 nucleotides match TRBD2. This CDR3 has 16 amino acids. After removal of 8 bases from V and 4 bases from J, the junction contained 11 bases not matched to a gene. CDR1 LNHDA and CDR2 SQIVND come from the germline V gene (reference sequence). The chain's CDR3 is CASAVSGGSGANVLTF. CDR3 DNA, as far as it was read: TGTGCCAGTGCTGTTTCGGGGGGTTCGGGGGCCAACGTC.

This clone was recorded many times. The read ends 3 residues before the CDR3 terminus; that terminus is restored from the germline J gene. The chain combines TRBV30 with TRBJ1-6, with D unresolved. Trimming left V 0 bases short and J 7 bases short, with 13 bases between. Germline loops: CDR1 GTSNPN, CDR2 SVGIG (reference sequence). This CDR3 is 15 amino acids long. CDR3: CAWSVYTGSNSPLHF. The sequenced CDR3 bases are TGTGCCTGGAGTGTATATACGGGTTCGAATTCACCC.

Of note for this clone: Coverage ceases 3 residues before the CDR3 finishes, and the germline J gene fills in the end. The rearrangement joins TRBV19 to TRBJ1-2, with 8 nucleotides matching TRBD1. Germline values: CDR1 LNHDA, CDR2 SQIVND (reference sequence). The CDR3 has 13 amino acids. The ends lost 5 bases at V and 5 bases at J; junction bases unmatched: 4. CDR3 DNA (partial): TGTGCCAGTAGTGACAGGGGCCCTTATGGC. This encodes CASSDRGPYG. The entire CDR3 is CASSDRGPYGYTF.

This clone appeared a few times. The read ends 3 residues before the CDR3 terminus; that terminus is restored from the germline J gene. The chain recombines TRBV19 with TRBJ2-5; 8 nucleotides agree with TRBD2. With V trimmed by 1 base and J by 4 bases, 8 bases remained unmatched. The CDR3 runs 16 residues. Per the germline V gene, CDR1 is LNHDA and CDR2 is SQIVND (reference sequence). The sequenced part of the CDR3 DNA is TGTGCCAGTAGTATAGGCGGGGGGCCCGGGCGAGAGACC. This codes for CASSIGGGPGRET. The complete CDR3 sequence is CASSIGGGPGRETQYF.

This clone is judged medium-sized. The read stops 3 residues short of the end of the CDR3; the missing end is completed from the germline J gene. V and J are TRBV7-9 and TRBJ2-1; TRBD2 aligns across 9 bases. After removal of 2 bases from V and 6 bases from J, the junction contained 5 bases not matched to a gene. CDR3 size: 15 residues. From germline, CDR1 is SEHNR and CDR2 FQNEAQ (reference sequence). The CDR3: CASSLPSGVTNEQFF. The CDR3 DNA, read in part, is TGTGCCAGCAGCTTACCTAGCGGGGTGACCAATGAG.

This clone was found a few times. The read halts 3 residues ahead of the CDR3 end, with the missing end drawn from the germline J gene. The chain has TRBV19 and TRBJ1-5; TRBD1 is a possible D gene (5 bases). V was trimmed by 8 bases and J by 4 bases, leaving 18 bases between them. In germline, CDR1 is LNHDA, CDR2 SQIVND (reference sequence). This CDR3 has 15 amino acids. The chain's CDR3 is CASCREGTGNQPQHF. The CDR3 bases that were read are TGTGCCAGTTGCCGTGAGGGCACAGGTAATCAGCCC.

Many counts were recorded for this clone. The CDR3 end is not reached by the read, which stops 3 residues before it; the germline J gene fills it in. This rearrangement joins TRBV2 to TRBJ2-3; 9 bases line up with TRBD1. J lost 3 bases, V lost 7 bases, and 8 bases had no gene match. Germline CDR1 and CDR2: SNHLY and FYNNEI. The CDR3 spans 15 residues. The part of the CDR3 DNA that was read is TGTGCCAGCAACTCTAGGGGACAGGGAACAGATACG. Amino acid sequence: CASNSRGQGTDT. The full-length CDR3 reads as CASNSRGQGTDTQYF.